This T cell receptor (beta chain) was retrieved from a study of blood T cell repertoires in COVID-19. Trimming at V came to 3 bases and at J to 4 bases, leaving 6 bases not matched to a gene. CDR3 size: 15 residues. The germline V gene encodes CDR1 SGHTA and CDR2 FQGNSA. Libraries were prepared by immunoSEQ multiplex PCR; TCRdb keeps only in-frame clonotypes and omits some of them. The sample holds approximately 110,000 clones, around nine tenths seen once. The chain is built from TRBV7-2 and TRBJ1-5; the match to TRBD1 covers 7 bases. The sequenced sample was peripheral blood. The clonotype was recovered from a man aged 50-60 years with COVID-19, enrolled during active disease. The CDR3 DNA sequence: TGTGCCAGCAGCTTGGCCCCACAGGGGAATCAGCCCCAGCATTTT. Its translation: CASSLAPQGNQPQHF.